This T cell receptor beta chain stems from a study of cytomegalovirus exposure and HLA in healthy donors. Study-level points and caveats: Listed as cytomegalovirus-associated were 164 TCR beta chains.

The table came from immunoSEQ multiplex PCR; TCRdb's copy has only in-frame clones and leaves some out. The sample yields 200,000 to 250,000 clones, almost 90% seen once. Points on this clone: Antigen: not known.

This CDR3 spans 15 amino acids. Germline loops: CDR1 LNHDA, CDR2 SQIVND (reference sequence). The trim removed 10 bases at V and 5 bases at J, leaving 15 bases unmatched. This sequence originates from a woman between 18 and 30 years old in good health and CMV-seronegative. The V gene is TRBV19, the J gene TRBJ2-5, with TRBD1 matching over 8 bases. The sequenced material came from PBMCs. The CDR3 sequence is CATTRRTGLLETQYF. The CDR3 region has the DNA TGTGCCACGACCCGGCGGACAGGGCTATTGGAGACCCAGTACTTC.